This passage covers 30 T cell receptor beta chains from one sample sequenced in a study of T cell responses to AZD1222 COVID-19 vaccine. Produced via immunoSEQ multiplex PCR; TCRdb's table is partial and in-frame only. This repertoire shows approximately 100,000 clones, around 87% found once; its top ten account for 9.5% to 13%. This material consisted of peripheral blood, taken 28 days after the second AZD1222 dose. The receptors shown here come from an adult who received the AZD1222 COVID-19 vaccine.

CDR3 DNA sequence: TGCAGCGTTGCTGCGACAGGGGGAGCCAAAAACATTCAGTACTTC. The encoded protein is CSVAATGGAKNIQYF. The rearrangement links TRBV29-1 to TRBJ2-4; 9 bases line up with TRBD1. Germline V gives CDR1 SQVTM, CDR2 ANQGSEA. Losses at the gene ends were 4 bases for V and 0 bases for J; bases not matched to a gene: 4. The CDR3 is 15 amino acids.

The rearrangement joins TRBV5-6 to TRBJ1-1; D is possibly TRBD1 (6 bases). The CDR3 is 14 residues long. Germline-derived CDR1 and CDR2 are SGHDT and YYEEEE. V was cut by 0 bases and J by 7 bases, with 13 bases left in between. The CDR3 DNA reads TGTGCCAGCAGCTTGGTGGCAGGGGCGGGTGAAGCTTTCTTT. It is translated as CASSLVAGAGEAFF.

This chain joins TRBV3-1 (or the pseudogene TRBV3-2) and TRBJ1-2; no firm D call. The CDR3 is 15 amino acids. V lost 0 bases to trimming and J lost 4 bases, with 12 bases between them. Germline values: CDR1 LGHDT, CDR2 YNNKEL (reference sequence). CDR3 sequence (DNA): TGTGCCAGCAGCCAAGATCTGGTGACAACCTATGGCTACACCTTC. Its translation is CASSQDLVTTYGYTF.

V is TRBV7-3 and J is TRBJ2-2; 11 bases match TRBD2. The V segment lost 6 bases and the J segment 2 bases; nucleotides outside the gene matches: 5. This CDR3 spans 16 amino acids. Looked up from germline, CDR1 is SGHTA and CDR2 is FQGTGA. The CDR3 DNA reads as TGTGCCAGCAGTTCTGGGACTAGCGGTAACACCGGGGAGCTGTTTTTT. It is translated as CASSSGTSGNTGELFF.

V usage is TRBV30 and J usage is TRBJ1-1, with a tentative D call TRBD1 (5 bases). V was shortened by 4 bases and J by 6 bases, with 18 bases between the two germline ends. This CDR3 is built from 14 residues. Germline-derived CDR1 and CDR2 are GTSNPN and SVGIG (reference sequence). The CDR3 DNA reads TGTGCCTGGATACCGGGACCGGCCGGAGCTGAAGCTTTCTTT. As protein: CAWIPGPAGAEAFF.

Written as DNA, the CDR3 is TGTGCCAGCAGTTTGCTGGACAGGGGGCGGCACGAGCAGTACTTC. Translating it yields CASSLLDRGRHEQYF. The gene calls are TRBV27 and TRBJ2-7, with TRBD1 matching 11 bases. Germline values: CDR1 MNHEY, CDR2 SMNVEV (reference sequence). Germline trimming cut 3 bases from V and 5 bases from J; bases unmatched to any gene: 6. There are 15 residues in the CDR3.

The genes are TRBV2 and TRBJ2-3, with 7 bases that match TRBD1. The CDR3 is 13 amino acids. V gave up 8 bases and J gave up 1 base; unmatched junction bases: 3. Germline assignment: CDR1 SNHLY and CDR2 FYNNEI. This CDR3 is CASRDSGTDTQYF. The CDR3 DNA is TGTGCCAGCCGGGACAGCGGCACAGATACGCAGTATTTT.

The chain uses TRBV28 and TRBJ1-2, with D perhaps TRBD1 (5 bases). Germline V gene lookup returns CDR1 MDHEN and CDR2 SYDVKM. V lost 3 bases to trimming and J lost 0 bases, with 8 bases between them. CDR3 length equals 14 residues. CDR3: CASSLGGTNYGYTF. The CDR3 DNA sequence: TGTGCCAGCAGTTTGGGGGGGACTAACTATGGCTACACCTTC.

The J gene is TRBJ2-1, the V gene TRBV5-1; D could derive from TRBD1 or TRBD2 (5 bases each). Germline values: CDR1 SGHRS, CDR2 YFSETQ. The CDR3 spans 14 residues. V gave up 2 bases and J gave up 8 bases, with 14 bases separating them. Here the CDR3 DNA reads TGCGCCAGCAGCTTACGGTCGGGACGTGATGAGCAGTTCTTC. Translated: CASSLRSGRDEQFF.

Only a few counts were recorded for this clone. V gene TRBV6-1 combines with J gene TRBJ2-5; 12 nucleotides align to TRBD2. Germline CDR1 and CDR2: MNHNS and SASEGT. The trim removed 2 bases at V and 2 bases at J, leaving 0 bases unmatched. The CDR3 is made up of 15 amino acids. The CDR3 DNA follows: TGTGCCAGCAGTGAACTAGCGGGGGGGCAAGAGACCCAGTACTTC. Translated, it gives CASSELAGGQETQYF.

V usage is TRBV7-2 and J usage is TRBJ2-1, with no clear D. CDR1 and CDR2 from the germline V gene are SGHTA and FQGNSA. CDR3 length: 13 residues. Trimming shortened V by 1 base and J by 10 bases, and 11 bases separated the two germline ends. The DNA for the CDR3 is TGTGCCAGCAGCTTAGTCATACTGACCGAGCAGTTCTTC. Translating it yields CASSLVILTEQFF.

The rearrangement links TRBV4-2 to TRBJ2-1; 10 bases line up with TRBD2. V gave up 3 bases and J gave up 6 bases; unmatched junction bases: 11. The CDR3 loop spans 17 amino acids. Germline loops: CDR1 LGHNA, CDR2 YNFKEQ. The CDR3 DNA sequence: TGTGCCAGCAGCCATCCAATTCTAGCGGGAGACGGCAATGAGCAGTTCTTC. Residues: CASSHPILAGDGNEQFF.

The chain links TRBV14 to TRBJ2-5; D uncertain. The CDR3 sequence is 14 residues long. Germline-derived CDR1 and CDR2 are SGHDN and FVKESK. Trimming removed 0 bases from V and 1 base from J, with 6 bases in between. The CDR3 spells CASSQDWGQETQYF. CDR3 DNA: TGTGCCAGCAGCCAAGATTGGGGCCAAGAGACCCAGTACTTC.

This sequence joins TRBV29-1 and TRBJ1-2; TRBD1 aligns across 12 bases. The germline gives CDR1 SQVTM, CDR2 ANQGSEA. V dropped 5 bases and J dropped 4; count of bases not matched to a gene: 11. The CDR3 contains 16 residues. Here the CDR3 reads CSVRGTGGDDSYGYTF. CDR3 sequence (DNA): TGCAGCGTTCGCGGGACAGGGGGCGATGATAGCTATGGCTACACCTTC. Together with reference TRBV29-1 and TRBJ1-2, the CDR3 gives the full variable domain: SAVISQKPSRDICQRGTSLTIQCQVDSQVTMMFWYRQQPGQSLTLIATANQGSEATYESGFVIDKFPISRPNLTFSTLTVSNMSPEDSSIYLCSVRGTGGDDSYGYTFGSGTRLTVV.

This sequence joins TRBV11-2 and TRBJ2-1; 8 bases map to TRBD1. The ends lost 5 bases at V and 4 bases at J; junction bases unmatched: 7. This CDR3 spans 15 amino acids. CDR1 and CDR2 from the germline V gene are SGHAT and FQNNGV. DNA for the CDR3: TGTGCCAGCAGCCAGGACAGGGCATCGTACAATGAGCAGTTCTTC. Translating it yields CASSQDRASYNEQFF. The variable domain in full, with the rest retrieved from reference TRBV11-2 and TRBJ2-1, is EAGVAQSPRYKIIEKRQSVAFWCNPISGHATLYWYQQILGQGPKLLIQFQNNGVVDDSQLPKDRFSAERLKGVDSTLKIQPAKLEDSAVYLCASSQDRASYNEQFFGPGTRLTVL.

This chain uses TRBV9 with TRBJ2-5; 10 nucleotides align to TRBD2. With 0 bases clipped from V and 2 bases from J, the junction kept 1 base outside the gene matches. The CDR3 covers 15 residues. CDR1 and CDR2 from the germline V gene are SGDLS and YYNGEE. The CDR3 sequence is CASSVELAGQETQYF. The CDR3 region has the DNA TGTGCCAGCAGCGTAGAACTAGCGGGGCAAGAGACCCAGTACTTC.

The V gene is TRBV20-1, the J gene TRBJ1-1; D is undetermined. The CDR3 spans 11 residues. Per the germline V gene, CDR1 is DFQATT and CDR2 is SNEGSKA (reference sequence). Trimming cost V 7 bases and J 2 bases, with 8 bases left between them. CDR3 bases: TGCAGTGGCAGCCGCAACACTGAAGCTTTCTTT. Its translation: CSGSRNTEAFF.

The CDR3: CATRGDTDTQYF. The CDR3 nucleotides are TGTGCCACCCGCGGGGACACAGATACGCAGTATTTT. V and J are TRBV28 and TRBJ2-3, with a tentative D call TRBD2 (6 bases). Germline V gene sequence: CDR1 MDHEN, CDR2 SYDVKM. Trimming shortened V by 10 bases and J by 2 bases, and 10 bases separated the two germline ends. The length of the CDR3 is 12 residues.

The CDR3 here is CSASVVSGRANEQFF. The CDR3 coding sequence is TGCAGTGCTAGTGTAGTGAGCGGGAGGGCAAATGAGCAGTTCTTC. The V and J genes are TRBV20-1 and TRBJ2-1; 10 bases fit TRBD2. CDR1 DFQATT and CDR2 SNEGSKA come from the germline V gene (reference sequence). The CDR3 has 15 amino acids. J was trimmed by 7 bases and V by 3 bases; bases with no gene match: 9.

This chain uses TRBV10-1 with TRBJ1-1; D is uncertain. Germline loops: CDR1 WNHNN, CDR2 SYGVQD (reference sequence). The CDR3 contains 14 residues. V shed 1 base and J shed 1 base, with 7 bases lying between them. CDR3 sequence reads: CASSEYGRNTEAFF. CDR3 nucleotide sequence: TGCGCCAGCAGTGAGTACGGGAGGAACACTGAAGCTTTCTTT.

This rearrangement joins TRBV19 to TRBJ1-4; D might be TRBD1 (6 bases). Trimming shortened V by 9 bases and J by 6 bases, and 20 bases separated the two germline ends. The CDR3 sequence is 15 residues long. Germline CDR1 LNHDA, CDR2 SQIVND (reference sequence). In DNA, the CDR3 is TGTGCCAGCAACCACGACGGGGGGCGTGATGAAAAACTGTTTTTT. It encodes CASNHDGGRDEKLFF.

The chain joins TRBV10-3 to TRBJ1-3; TRBD1 aligns across 8 bases. Losses at the gene ends were 8 bases for V and 5 bases for J; bases not matched to a gene: 8. Germline V gives CDR1 ENHRY, CDR2 SYGVKD. The CDR3 is 14 amino acids. CDR3 in DNA: TGTGCCATCGCACTCGACAGGGGTAGAAACACCATATATTTT. Its translation: CAIALDRGRNTIYF.

The chain employs TRBV5-1 and TRBJ2-3, with D unresolved. From germline, CDR1 is SGHRS and CDR2 YFSETQ. V shed 0 bases and J shed 2 bases, with 7 bases lying between them. The CDR3 totals 14 residues. The CDR3 loop is CASSLGTTTDTQYF. CDR3 DNA: TGCGCCAGCAGCTTGGGCACAACCACAGATACGCAGTATTTT.

The V and J genes are TRBV28 and TRBJ1-6, with D perhaps TRBD1 (5 bases). The germline gives CDR1 MDHEN, CDR2 SYDVKM. The CDR3 has 15 amino acids. Trimming removed 8 bases from V and 0 bases from J, with 11 bases in between. CDR3 coding DNA: TGTGCCAGCCAGGGCGGGAGCTCCTATAATTCACCCCTCCACTTT. The encoded protein is CASQGGSSYNSPLHF.

This clone was counted a few times. V and J are TRBV28 and TRBJ2-1, with D unclear. Trimming pared 2 bases from V and 4 bases from J, leaving 6 bases between. The germline V gene has CDR1 MDHEN and CDR2 SYDVKM. The CDR3 extends over 13 amino acids. The CDR3 DNA reads TGTGCCAGCAGTTTAGAGGTATACAATGAGCAGTTCTTC. It yields the protein CASSLEVYNEQFF.

V is TRBV29-1 and J is TRBJ2-2, with D unclear. The CDR3 sequence is 12 residues long. Trimming cost V 3 bases and J 6 bases, with 8 bases left between them. CDR1 is SQVTM and CDR2 is ANQGSEA in the germline V gene. The CDR3: CSVDTWAGELFF. The CDR3 DNA follows: TGCAGCGTTGACACATGGGCCGGGGAGCTGTTTTTT.

This clone was detected once. The chain has TRBV28 and TRBJ2-1; TRBD1 is a possible D gene (5 bases). V lost 6 bases to trimming and J lost 6 bases, with 15 bases between them. Germline V gene sequence: CDR1 MDHEN, CDR2 SYDVKM. The CDR3 length is 14 residues. The CDR3 here is CASSPHGAPNEQFF. For the CDR3, the DNA is TGTGCCAGCAGCCCGCATGGGGCCCCCAATGAGCAGTTCTTC.

This chain joins TRBV20-1 and TRBJ2-5; maybe TRBD1 (5 bases). Per germline, CDR1 DFQATT and CDR2 SNEGSKA (reference sequence). This CDR3 region has 13 residues. Trimming took 3 bases from V and 1 from J, leaving 9 bases between them. The CDR3 DNA is TGCAGTGCTAGTCGTGGGGCCCAAGAGACCCAGTACTTC. Its translation: CSASRGAQETQYF.

Comments on this clone: Distinct nucleotide sequences in the sample also encode this CDR3. V is TRBV5-1 and J is TRBJ2-1; no clear D gene. Trimming removed 0 bases at V and 4 bases at J, with 8 bases between. The CDR3 has 14 residues. CDR1 and CDR2 (germline): SGHRS, YFSETQ. The CDR3 region is CASSLGTPYNEQFF. CDR3 bases: TGCGCCAGCAGCTTGGGGACGCCTTACAATGAGCAGTTCTTC.

CDR3 region: CASSYKNTEAFF. The CDR3 nucleotides read TGTGCCAGCAGTTACAAGAACACTGAAGCTTTCTTT. The gene calls are TRBV6-5 and TRBJ1-1, with D unresolved. Germline V lookup: CDR1 MNHEY, CDR2 SVGAGI. Trimming pared 2 bases from V and 1 base from J, leaving 2 bases between. The CDR3 length is 12 residues.